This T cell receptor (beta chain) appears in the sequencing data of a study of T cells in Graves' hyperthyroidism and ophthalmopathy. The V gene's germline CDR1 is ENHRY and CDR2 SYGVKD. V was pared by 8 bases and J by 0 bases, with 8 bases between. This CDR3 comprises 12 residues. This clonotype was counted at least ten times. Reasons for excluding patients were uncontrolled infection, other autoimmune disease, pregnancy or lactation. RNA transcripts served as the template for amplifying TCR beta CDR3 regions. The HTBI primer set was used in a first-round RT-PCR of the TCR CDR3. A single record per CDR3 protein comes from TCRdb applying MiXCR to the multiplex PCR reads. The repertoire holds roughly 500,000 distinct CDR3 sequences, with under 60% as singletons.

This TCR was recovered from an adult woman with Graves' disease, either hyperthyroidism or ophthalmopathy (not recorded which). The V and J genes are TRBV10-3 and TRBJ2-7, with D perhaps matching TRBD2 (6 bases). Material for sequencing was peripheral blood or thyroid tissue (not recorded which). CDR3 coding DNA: TGTGCCATCGCGGAGGGCTCCTACGAGCAGTACTTC. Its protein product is CAIAEGSYEQYF.